One and the same sample provided the 27 T cell receptor beta chains below, sequenced in a study of naive and memory T cell subsets. Both TRBC1 and TRBC2 were covered by a beta constant-region primer of two equimolar oligonucleotides. One entry per CDR3 protein, called by TCRdb with MiXCR from the UMI-ligation and nested PCR reads. The sample has some 85,000 distinct CDR3 sequences; about 12% are singletons. Sequencing was carried out using central memory CD4+ T cells from blood. The receptors shown here come from a human donor in good health.

This clonotype was seen at least ten times. CDR3 DNA sequence: TGCAGTGCTATAGAGTCCTGGGGAGGTTCCCAGAATCAGCCCCAGCATTTT. This translates into CSAIESWGGSQNQPQHF. The chain combines TRBV20-1 with TRBJ1-5, with D hard to call. Germline V lookup: CDR1 DFQATT, CDR2 SNEGSKA (reference sequence). The V and J ends lost 4 bases and 4 bases respectively, with 23 bases between them. This CDR3 spans 17 amino acids.

The sample holds a few counts of this clonotype. The rearrangement links TRBV5-4 to TRBJ2-2, with 11 bases aligning to TRBD1. CDR1 SGHNT and CDR2 YYREEE come from the germline V gene (reference sequence). Trimming took 5 bases from V and 4 from J; bases not matched to a gene: 7. The CDR3 extends over 16 amino acids. The CDR3: CASSRGQGAGTGELFF. The CDR3 bases are TGTGCCAGCAGTCGCGGACAGGGGGCTGGCACCGGGGAGCTGTTTTTT.

This clonotype was found a few times. The rearrangement links TRBV6-2 or TRBV6-3 to TRBJ1-5, with D uncertain. CDR1 is MNHEY and CDR2 is SVGEGT in the germline V gene. The V gene lost 1 base and the J gene lost 0 bases, with 4 bases spanning the gap. This CDR3 region has 14 residues. CDR3 nucleotides: TGTGCCAGCAGTTACTTCTATAGCAATCAGCCCCAGCATTTT. Translated, it gives CASSYFYSNQPQHF.

Remarks on this clonotype: This could be a read error, since a much larger clone is one nucleotide away. The rearrangement uses TRBV2 and TRBJ2-1, with 9 bases matching TRBD2. This CDR3 contains 16 residues. Germline V lookup: CDR1 SNHLY, CDR2 FYNNEI. The CDR3 protein is CACRLSGRSSYNEQFF. CDR3 DNA: TGTGCCTGCAGGCTTAGCGGGAGAAGCTCCTACAATGAGCAGTTCTTC.

This clonotype appeared a few times. This chain uses TRBV3-1 with TRBJ2-1; D remains unclear. Trimming cost V 1 base and J 15 bases, with 13 bases left between them. The CDR3 extends over 12 amino acids. From germline, CDR1 is LGHDT and CDR2 YNNKEL (reference sequence). The CDR3 DNA follows: TGTGCCAGCAGCCAAGGAATAGCTAGGTTGTTCTTC. It is translated as CASSQGIARLFF.

This clonotype was seen a handful of times. The V call is TRBV9, the J call TRBJ1-3; no firm D call. The V and J ends lost 1 base and 8 bases respectively, with 10 bases between them. CDR1 is SGDLS and CDR2 is YYNGEE in the germline V gene. The CDR3 spans 13 residues. The CDR3 coding sequence is TGTGCCAGCAGCGTAACCCCTGGGGACACCATATATTTT. Residues: CASSVTPGDTIYF.

The chain combines TRBV27 with TRBJ2-1; D remains ambiguous. This CDR3 spans 15 amino acids. In germline, CDR1 is MNHEY, CDR2 SMNVEV (reference sequence). V lost 0 bases and J 8 bases, leaving 14 bases between the germline ends. This chain's CDR3 is CASSLSFTALYEQFF. The CDR3 DNA reads as TGTGCCAGCAGTTTATCGTTTACAGCCTTGTATGAGCAGTTCTTC.

In its sample, this clonotype was seen a few times. The chain couples TRBV28 to TRBJ2-6, with 7 bases fitting TRBD1. CDR3 size: 15 residues. V shed 9 bases, J shed 0 bases, and the junction held 5 bases outside the gene matches. The germline gives CDR1 MDHEN, CDR2 SYDVKM. The CDR3 region is CASSDRHSGANVLTF. CDR3 nucleotide sequence: TGTGCCAGTTCGGACAGGCACTCTGGGGCCAACGTCCTGACTTTC.

In this sample, this clonotype turned up a few times. The chain uses TRBV29-1 and TRBJ2-3; perhaps D is TRBD1 or TRBD2 (6 bases each). In germline, CDR1 is SQVTM, CDR2 ANQGSEA. The ends were cut back, 5 bases at V and 2 bases at J, with 17 bases in the middle. The CDR3 runs to 15 residues. CDR3 nucleotides: TGCAGCGTTTCACGGGGGCCGGTTCTCACAGATACGCAGTATTTT. Translating it yields CSVSRGPVLTDTQYF.

This clonotype was counted ten times or more. The CDR3 region is CASREGGMNTEAFF. DNA for the CDR3: TGCGCCAGCAGGGAGGGGGGGATGAACACTGAAGCTTTCTTT. The rearrangement links TRBV5-1 to TRBJ1-1; maybe TRBD1 (6 bases). V was shortened by 5 bases and J by 0 bases, with 11 bases between the two germline ends. Germline CDR1 and CDR2: SGHRS and YFSETQ. The CDR3 consists of 14 residues.

V usage is TRBV11-2 and J usage is TRBJ2-3, with 7 bases that match TRBD2. This CDR3 contains 17 residues. Germline CDR1 SGHAT, CDR2 FQNNGV. V was clipped by 2 bases and J by 2 bases; unmatched bases: 10. CDR3: CASSLLGGSGATDTQYF. CDR3 DNA: TGTGCCAGCAGCTTATTGGGGGGGAGTGGGGCCACAGATACGCAGTATTTT.

The chain carries TRBV6-6 and TRBJ2-1; D is perhaps TRBD2 (7 bases). Trimming pared 6 bases from V and 7 bases from J, leaving 13 bases between. This CDR3 is 13 amino acids long. The germline V gene has CDR1 MNHNY and CDR2 SVGAGI (reference sequence). The CDR3 sequence is CASRDEGGNEQFF. CDR3 DNA sequence: TGTGCCAGCAGGGACGAGGGGGGGAATGAGCAGTTCTTC.

The CDR3 sequence is CASTPPGAQETQYF. For the CDR3, the DNA is TGTGCCAGCACCCCCCCAGGGGCGCAAGAGACCCAGTACTTC. V and J are TRBV7-2 and TRBJ2-5; D may be TRBD1 (6 bases). The germline gives CDR1 SGHTA, CDR2 FQGNSA. This CDR3 region has 14 residues. V lost 7 bases to trimming and J lost 2 bases, with 14 bases between them.

This clonotype came up a few times. DNA for the CDR3: TGTGCCACCGTCCGGGACAGCCTAGGGAATGAGCAGTTCTTC. This encodes CATVRDSLGNEQFF. The V and J genes are TRBV10-3 and TRBJ2-1; 7 bases are shared with TRBD1. Germline V gene data show CDR1 as ENHRY and CDR2 as SYGVKD. The CDR3 has 14 residues. Trimming took 10 bases from V and 7 from J; bases not matched to a gene: 13.

The J gene is TRBJ1-5, the V gene TRBV28; D is ambiguous. The V end lost 2 bases, the J end lost 3 bases, and 11 bases lay between the germline ends. CDR3 length: 15 amino acids. Germline V lookup: CDR1 MDHEN, CDR2 SYDVKM. DNA of the CDR3: TGTGCCAGCAGTTTAGGAACGGAACTCAATCAGCCCCAGCATTTT. Encoded protein: CASSLGTELNQPQHF. The whole variable domain, filled in from reference TRBV28 and TRBJ1-5, reads DVKVTQSSRYLVKRTGEKVFLECVQDMDHENMFWYRQDPGLGLRLIYFSYDVKMKEKGDIPEGYSVSREKKERFSLILESASTNQTSMYLCASSLGTELNQPQHFGDGTRLSIL.

This clonotype came up a few times. The chain recombines TRBV19 with TRBJ2-5; possibly TRBD1 or TRBD2 for D (5 bases each). Germline assignment: CDR1 LNHDA and CDR2 SQIVND (reference sequence). The CDR3 runs 12 residues. V lost 6 bases and J lost 7, with 12 bases in between. CDR3 loop: CASRGPGGTQYF. The CDR3 nucleotides are TGTGCCAGTAGGGGGCCTGGGGGGACCCAGTACTTC.

Ten or more counts support this clonotype. The J gene is TRBJ2-7, the V gene TRBV28; the D gene is possibly TRBD2 (6 bases). Germline V gives CDR1 MDHEN, CDR2 SYDVKM. The CDR3 length is 15 residues. Between the trimmed V and J ends, which lost 4 bases and 2 bases, there was a span of 15 bases. CDR3 region: CASSSEGPGAYEQYF. DNA of the CDR3: TGTGCCAGCAGTTCGGAGGGTCCGGGGGCCTACGAGCAGTACTTC.

A few counts support this clonotype. The V call is TRBV20-1, the J call TRBJ2-3; 12 nucleotides line up with TRBD1. V was pared by 6 bases and J by 5 bases, with 6 bases of the junction left unmatched. This CDR3 contains 14 residues. Germline CDR1 is DFQATT and CDR2 is SNEGSKA (reference sequence). CDR3 loop: CSATGTGGIDTQYF. The CDR3 nucleotides read TGCAGTGCAACCGGGACAGGGGGCATAGATACGCAGTATTTT.

This clonotype was seen a few times. The CDR3 loop reads CASSWQSIYEQYF. The CDR3 DNA is TGTGCCAGCAGTTGGCAGTCGATCTACGAGCAGTACTTC. This chain uses TRBV12-3 or TRBV12-4 with TRBJ2-7; D ambiguous. With 4 bases removed from V and 3 bases from J, the gap between germline ends came to 10 bases. The CDR3 is 13 amino acids.

This clonotype was detected ten times or more. The V and J genes are TRBV2 and TRBJ2-3; D perhaps matches TRBD1 (6 bases). CDR1 and CDR2 from the germline V gene are SNHLY and FYNNEI. The CDR3 contains 14 residues. V was shortened by 5 bases and J by 5 bases, with 14 bases between the two germline ends. The CDR3 sequence: CASSTRGRGDTQYF. The DNA of the CDR3 is TGTGCCAGCAGTACCAGGGGACGGGGAGATACGCAGTATTTT.

This clonotype was observed a handful of times. The V gene is TRBV5-4, the J gene TRBJ2-7, with TRBD2 identical over 9 bases. Per the germline V gene, CDR1 is SGHNT and CDR2 is YYREEE (reference sequence). The CDR3 runs 16 residues. Unmatched junction bases numbered 7, after V lost 0 bases and J lost 3 bases. CDR3: CASSLGSAGGSYEQYF. Here the CDR3 DNA reads TGTGCCAGCAGCTTGGGGTCGGCGGGGGGGAGCTACGAGCAGTACTTC.

This clonotype has ten or more counts. The chain links TRBV20-1 to TRBJ2-1; 12 positions agree with TRBD2. From germline, CDR1 is DFQATT and CDR2 SNEGSKA (reference sequence). Germline trimming cut 4 bases from V and 8 bases from J; bases unmatched to any gene: 15. CDR3 size: 17 residues. CDR3 sequence (DNA): TGCAGTGCTACACCCTCAGGACTAGCGGGAAGGGAGGATGAGCAGTTCTTC. This sequence encodes CSATPSGLAGREDEQFF.

This clonotype has more than one count but fewer than ten. The chain joins TRBV5-1 to TRBJ2-3; 9 bases align to TRBD2. The length of the CDR3 is 16 residues. The germline V gene has CDR1 SGHRS and CDR2 YFSETQ. V trimming: 4 bases; J trimming: 1 base; junction bases outside the gene matches: 7. The CDR3 region has the DNA TGCGCCAGCAGCAGGAGCGGGAGGCTCGGCACAGATACGCAGTATTTT. Translated: CASSRSGRLGTDTQYF.

This clonotype was picked up a small number of times. V and J are TRBV7-2 and TRBJ2-5, with 7 bases identical to TRBD1. The CDR3 runs to 14 residues. The trim removed 3 bases at V and 1 base at J, leaving 2 bases unmatched. CDR1 and CDR2 from the germline V gene are SGHTA and FQGNSA. CDR3 sequence (DNA): TGTGCCAGCAGCTTCCGACAGGGCCAAGAGACCCAGTACTTC. Its protein product is CASSFRQGQETQYF.

About this clonotype itself: A much larger clone sits a single nucleotide away, making a read error possible. This sequence joins TRBV28 and TRBJ2-7, with a tentative D call TRBD1 (6 bases). The CDR3 runs 16 residues. Germline CDR1 and CDR2: MDHEN and SYDVKM. The ends were cut back, 7 bases at V and 0 bases at J, with 19 bases in the middle. As DNA, the CDR3 is TGTGCCAGCACCCCAACAGGGTTCGGTAGCTCCTACGAGCAGTACTTC. Amino acids: CASTPTGFGSSYEQYF.

There are a few counts of this clonotype. The J gene is TRBJ2-7, the V gene TRBV10-3; 7 bases line up with TRBD1. Germline-derived CDR1 and CDR2 are ENHRY and SYGVKD. The CDR3 extends over 13 amino acids. The trim removed 3 bases at V and 4 bases at J, leaving 3 bases unmatched. In DNA form, the CDR3 reads TGTGCCATCAGTGATTTACAGGGGTACGAGCAGTACTTC. It encodes CAISDLQGYEQYF.

The chain carries TRBV6-5 and TRBJ1-5; D gene ambiguous. The V gene's germline CDR1 is MNHEY and CDR2 SVGAGI. The CDR3 has 14 residues. Trimming left V 9 bases short and J 2 bases short, with 14 bases between. CDR3: CASRPHQGNQPQHF. The CDR3 bases are TGTGCCAGTCGACCCCATCAGGGCAATCAGCCCCAGCATTTT.